A single sample is the source of the 19 T cell receptor beta chains below, sequenced in a study of CD4 T cells in relation to SARS-CoV-2 and coronaviruses. Clones were sequenced by immunoSEQ multiplex PCR, and TCRdb holds only the in-frame ones, with some missing. The sample has about 27,000 clones; around 80% are singletons. Before the COVID-19 pandemic, during about 2011-2019, CD4+ T cells were taken from unexposed donors. The cells were cultured for less than twelve days before CD4+ T cells were isolated. What these receptors recognize is not known. Source material: CD4+ T cells from PBMCs, cultured in vitro. Receptor source: a human donor in good health.

CDR3 sequence: CASSPPADTQYF. The DNA of the CDR3 is TGTGCCAGCTCACCACCTGCAGATACGCAGTATTTT. This chain connects TRBV18 to TRBJ2-3, with D uncertain. The CDR3 covers 12 residues. The germline gives CDR1 KGHSH, CDR2 LQKENI. The V end was cut by 0 bases, the J end by 4 bases, with 2 bases between.

The chain uses TRBV4-3 and TRBJ2-7, with TRBD1 matching 8 bases. Germline values: CDR1 LGHNA, CDR2 YSLEER. V lost 5 bases and J lost 2; bases outside the gene matches: 14. The CDR3 totals 17 residues. The CDR3 protein is CASSERVSGQGTYEQYF. CDR3 DNA: TGCGCCAGCAGCGAGCGGGTCTCAGGACAGGGTACCTACGAGCAGTACTTC.

This clone was seen a single time. V usage is TRBV25-1 and J usage is TRBJ2-5; 7 bases line up with TRBD1. Germline V gives CDR1 MGHDK, CDR2 SYGVNS. The CDR3 has 15 amino acids. With V trimmed by 3 bases and J by 4 bases, 8 bases remained unmatched. CDR3 region: CASSDGRGSGETQYF. The CDR3 DNA sequence: TGTGCCAGCAGTGATGGCAGGGGGAGCGGAGAGACCCAGTACTTC.

The chain carries TRBV4-3 and TRBJ2-3, with D maybe TRBD1 (6 bases). The length of the CDR3 is 14 residues. The germline V gene encodes CDR1 LGHNA and CDR2 YSLEER. V lost 2 bases, J lost 2 bases, and 8 bases lay in between. CDR3 DNA: TGCGCCAGCAGCCAACAGGGGACCACAGATACGCAGTATTTT. It codes for CASSQQGTTDTQYF.

A note on this clone: Additional DNA sequences in this sample encode the identical CDR3. The chain links TRBV28 to TRBJ2-2; the D is unclear. With 3 bases removed from V and 3 bases from J, the gap between germline ends came to 8 bases. The CDR3 spans 14 residues. Germline values: CDR1 MDHEN, CDR2 SYDVKM. The CDR3 DNA is TGTGCCAGCAGTTTGGGCCAGTACACCGGGGAGCTGTTTTTT. It translates to CASSLGQYTGELFF.

The V call is TRBV4-3, the J call TRBJ2-1; a weak D match, TRBD2 (7 bases). V gave up 3 bases and J gave up 8 bases, with 17 bases separating them. Germline loops: CDR1 LGHNA, CDR2 YSLEER. There are 15 residues in the CDR3. The CDR3: CASSQLWGGPYEQFF. The CDR3 region has the DNA TGCGCCAGCAGCCAGCTGTGGGGGGGGCCGTATGAGCAGTTCTTC.

This clone was counted a few times. The chain recombines TRBV20-1 with TRBJ2-1, with 8 bases lining up with TRBD1. With 6 bases clipped from V and 10 bases from J, the junction kept 5 bases outside the gene matches. The CDR3 contains 11 residues. From germline, CDR1 is DFQATT and CDR2 SNEGSKA (reference sequence). The CDR3 sequence: CSAGQVGEQFF. The CDR3 bases are TGCAGTGCGGGACAGGTGGGAGAGCAGTTCTTC.

The chain recombines TRBV30 with TRBJ2-2; D not certain. The length of the CDR3 is 13 residues. Trimming took off 1 base at V and 4 bases at J, with 7 bases between the two ends. The germline V gene encodes CDR1 GTSNPN and CDR2 SVGIG (reference sequence). CDR3: CAWSGVLTGELFF. The CDR3 nucleotides read TGTGCCTGGAGTGGGGTGCTCACCGGGGAGCTGTTTTTT.

This chain links TRBV10-3 with TRBJ2-2; D perhaps matches TRBD2 (6 bases). This CDR3 has 17 residues. V lost 0 bases to trimming and J lost 4 bases, with 15 bases between them. The germline CDR1 and CDR2 sequences are ENHRY and SYGVKD. The CDR3 nucleotides read TGTGCCATCAGTGAGTCGCTAGGTCTAGCGACCACCGGGGAGCTGTTTTTT. Its protein is CAISESLGLATTGELFF.

The chain employs TRBV5-6 and TRBJ2-7; 9 nucleotides line up with TRBD2. This CDR3 is 15 amino acids long. Trimming cost V 2 bases and J 0 bases; bases outside gene matches: 3. Germline values: CDR1 SGHDT, CDR2 YYEEEE. The CDR3 reads CASSLYSGGSYEQYF. CDR3 nucleotides: TGTGCCAGCAGCTTATATAGCGGGGGCTCCTACGAGCAGTACTTC.

The J gene is TRBJ1-2, the V gene TRBV7-8, with 8 bases that match TRBD1. Looked up from germline, CDR1 is SGHVS and CDR2 is FQNEAQ. The trim removed 6 bases at V and 4 bases at J, leaving 13 bases unmatched. The CDR3 has 16 residues. The CDR3 region is CASSLSQGAISYGYTF. The CDR3 nucleotides read TGTGCCAGCAGTCTATCCCAGGGGGCGATTAGCTATGGCTACACCTTC.

The V gene is TRBV4-1, the J gene TRBJ2-7, with 8 bases that match TRBD2. The CDR3 loop spans 19 amino acids. V shed 1 base, J shed 3 bases, and the junction held 17 bases outside the gene matches. Germline V gene lookup returns CDR1 MGHRA and CDR2 YSYEKL. CDR3 amino acids: CASSQAERLAPITIYEQYF. DNA of the CDR3: TGCGCCAGCAGCCAAGCTGAGAGACTAGCGCCGATAACGATCTACGAGCAGTACTTC.

The chain has TRBV29-1 and TRBJ1-4; 8 nucleotides agree with TRBD1. Germline V gene sequence: CDR1 SQVTM, CDR2 ANQGSEA. The CDR3 contains 13 residues. After removal of 5 bases from V and 7 bases from J, the junction contained 6 bases not matched to a gene. CDR3 nucleotides: TGCAGCGTTCCTGGACAGGGAAGTGAAAAACTGTTTTTT. Translation gives CSVPGQGSEKLFF.

The CDR3 sequence is CSVGADQETQYF. DNA of the CDR3: TGCAGCGTTGGGGCAGACCAAGAGACCCAGTACTTC. The chain joins TRBV29-1 to TRBJ2-5; D is unresolved. This CDR3 is built from 12 residues. From germline, CDR1 is SQVTM and CDR2 ANQGSEA. The V gene lost 4 bases and the J gene lost 0 bases, with 6 bases spanning the gap.

This sequence joins TRBV6-6 and TRBJ2-1; the match to TRBD2 covers 10 bases. V was clipped by 0 bases and J by 8 bases; unmatched bases: 7. The CDR3 is 16 residues long. Germline V gene lookup returns CDR1 MNHNY and CDR2 SVGAGI (reference sequence). CDR3 loop: CASSYSSQRGGHEQFF. For the CDR3, the DNA is TGTGCCAGCAGTTACTCCAGCCAGCGGGGGGGACATGAGCAGTTCTTC.

In this sample, this clone turned up once. The rearrangement joins TRBV21-1 to TRBJ2-2; TRBD2, the table's D call, was not compared with the DNA. TRBV21-1 is a pseudogene locus. The CDR3 covers 21 residues. The CDR3 DNA reads as TGTGCCAGCAGCCCACCCCCCTATAACCCAAGACTAGCGGTGAACACCGGGGAGCTGTTTTTT. This codes for CASSPPPYNPRLAVNTGELFF.

The chain links TRBV6-5 to TRBJ1-5; possible D gene TRBD1, 6 bases. CDR1 is MNHEY, CDR2 SVGAGI, per germline. Trimming shortened V by 6 bases and J by 0 bases, and 12 bases separated the two germline ends. There are 15 residues in the CDR3. In nucleotides, the CDR3 is TGTGCCAGCAGCAGACAGGACAATAGCAATCAGCCCCAGCATTTT. It encodes CASSRQDNSNQPQHF.

The chain is built from TRBV11-2 and TRBJ1-2, with a possible D match to TRBD1 (6 bases). The germline gives CDR1 SGHAT, CDR2 FQNNGV. The CDR3 contains 13 residues. V lost 3 bases, J lost 6 bases, and 11 bases lay in between. CDR3 nucleotide sequence: TGTGCCAGCAGCTTCGGACAGTTTGATGGCTACACCTTC. Translation: CASSFGQFDGYTF.

The chain joins TRBV9 to TRBJ2-7, with 8 bases lining up with TRBD1. This CDR3 is 15 amino acids long. After removal of 3 bases from V and 2 bases from J, the junction contained 7 bases not matched to a gene. Germline V lookup: CDR1 SGDLS, CDR2 YYNGEE. CDR3 nucleotides: TGTGCCAGCAGCGCCCGGACAGGGAGCCCCTACGAGCAGTACTTC. This translates into CASSARTGSPYEQYF.